This entry describes one TCR beta chain. The junction departs from germline at one end; a sequencing error may be responsible. Per the original data handling: Amplifying reference gene primers gave estimates of nucleated cell counts. The data were produced by immunoSEQ multiplex PCR, yet TCRdb's version contains in-frame clones alone and is incomplete. That table gives V, J and clone size, and the DNA gave D and trimming. Here the sample spans about 240,000 clones, 87% being singletons. Germline values: CDR1 KGHSH, CDR2 LQKENI. This CDR3 has 14 residues. In terms of age and location, participants ranged from roughly 18 to 90 years and lived in around 22 US areas. Participants' own reports of clinical history determined their cohort assignment. The sample originates from a study of blood T cell repertoires in COVID-19. Study in general: Italy, Spain and the United States were the sources of the convalescent and acute COVID-19 samples.

Sequencing used PBMCs or T cells enriched from blood (not recorded which). J is TRBJ2-6 and V is TRBV18; 8 nucleotides align to TRBD1. The receptor's source is a woman younger than 45 with acute COVID-19. The CDR3 here is CASSPPTGGNVLTF. Written as DNA, the CDR3 is TGTGCCAGCTCACCACCCACAGGGGGCAACGTCCTGACTTTC.